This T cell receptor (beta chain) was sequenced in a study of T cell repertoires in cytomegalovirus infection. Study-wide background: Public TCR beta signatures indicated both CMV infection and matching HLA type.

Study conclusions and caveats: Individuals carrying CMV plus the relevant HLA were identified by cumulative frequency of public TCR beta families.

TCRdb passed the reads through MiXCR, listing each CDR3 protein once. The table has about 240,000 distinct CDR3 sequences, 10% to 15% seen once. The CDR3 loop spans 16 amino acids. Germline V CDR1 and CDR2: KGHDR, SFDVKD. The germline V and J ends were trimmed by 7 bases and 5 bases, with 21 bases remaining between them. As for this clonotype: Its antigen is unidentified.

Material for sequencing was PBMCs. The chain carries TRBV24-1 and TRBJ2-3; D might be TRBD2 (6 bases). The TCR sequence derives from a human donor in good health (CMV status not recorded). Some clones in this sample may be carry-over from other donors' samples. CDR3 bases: TGTGCCACCAGCCCCCAGGTTAGCGGAGGAGGAGATACGCAGTATTTT. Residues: CATSPQVSGGGDTQYF.